Presented here are 6 T cell receptor beta chains from one specimen sequenced in a study of T cells after yellow fever vaccination. TCRdb reprocessed the 5' RACE reads via MiXCR and lists one record per CDR3 protein. Of about 170,000 distinct CDR3 sequences listed, 5.5% to 7.5% are singletons. This specimen was CD4+ T cells sorted from PBMCs, taken on the day of the first yellow fever vaccination. The receptors shown here come from a man younger than 30 who received the YFV17D yellow fever vaccine.

The rearrangement links TRBV7-2 to TRBJ2-3; 10 bases match TRBD1. J lost 2 bases, V lost 3 bases, and 8 bases had no gene match. The CDR3 is 17 amino acids. Germline V gene sequence: CDR1 SGHTA, CDR2 FQGNSA. The CDR3 sequence is CASSFRTGGSNTDTQYF. CDR3 coding DNA: TGTGCCAGCAGCTTTAGGACAGGGGGATCTAACACAGATACGCAGTATTTT.

There are a few counts of this clonotype. V gene TRBV4-3 combines with J gene TRBJ2-1; D possibly corresponds to TRBD1 (5 bases). CDR1 is LGHNA and CDR2 is YSLEER in the germline V gene. The CDR3 spans 14 residues. Trimming removed 4 bases from V and 9 bases from J, with 16 bases in between. CDR3: CASSPIIGAGEQFF. DNA for the CDR3: TGCGCCAGCAGCCCTATAATAGGGGCTGGTGAGCAGTTCTTC.

This clonotype was seen repeatedly, ten times or more. This chain links TRBV4-3 with TRBJ1-3, with D possibly TRBD1 on 6 matching bases. This CDR3 contains 16 residues. With 0 bases removed from V and 1 base from J, the gap between germline ends came to 10 bases. Germline V gives CDR1 LGHNA, CDR2 YSLEER. CDR3 sequence (DNA): TGCGCCAGCAGCCAAGATCCACAGGGTTCTGGAAACACCATATATTTT. As protein: CASSQDPQGSGNTIYF.

This chain uses TRBV19 with TRBJ2-2; TRBD2 matches at 9 bases. The CDR3 loop spans 19 amino acids. CDR1 LNHDA and CDR2 SQIVND come from the germline V gene (reference sequence). With 0 bases clipped from V and 4 bases from J, the junction kept 12 bases outside the gene matches. The CDR3 DNA sequence: TGTGCCAGTAGTATAGATCTATTCCAGCGGGGGGATATCACCGGGGAGCTGTTTTTT. This encodes CASSIDLFQRGDITGELFF.

This clonotype has at least ten counts. The V call is TRBV28, the J call TRBJ2-2; D gene unclear. The CDR3 contains 13 residues. Trimming left V 4 bases short and J 1 base short, with 4 bases between. Germline V gives CDR1 MDHEN, CDR2 SYDVKM. Written as DNA, the CDR3 is TGTGCCAGCAGTTCTCAGAACACCGGGGAGCTGTTTTTT. Its translation: CASSSQNTGELFF.

This clonotype was observed at least ten times. The chain combines TRBV18 with TRBJ2-3, with unresolved D. V was pared by 4 bases and J by 6 bases, with 14 bases between. The germline V gene has CDR1 KGHSH and CDR2 LQKENI. The CDR3 totals 14 residues. CDR3 in amino acids: CASSLSENLDTQYF. CDR3 DNA sequence: TGTGCCAGCTCACTGTCCGAAAATCTGGATACGCAGTATTTT.